This TCR beta chain was sequenced in a study of T cells expressing NK-cell markers. Study conclusions and caveats: Also leading the CD3+CD56-NKG2C+ fraction in several donors were these clonotypes.

With UMIs, 5'RACE template switching was used to make TCR beta cDNA. From its re-call of the 5' RACE reads, TCRdb lists each CDR3 protein once, without DNA. In total, the table holds 550,000 to 600,000 distinct CDR3 sequences. Concerning this clonotype: What it binds is not known.

The CDR3 runs 17 residues. CDR1 and CDR2 from the germline V gene are MNHEY and SVGAGI. The sequencing sample was made of blood T cells: a sorted CD56 or NKG2C T cell subset, CD4+ or CD8+ T cells, or bulk PBMC T cells (not recorded which). This rearrangement joins TRBV6-5 to TRBJ2-3; TCRdb calls TRBD1, which cannot be checked without DNA. The TCR sequence derives from a man aged 18-30 years in good health. The CDR3 loop is CASSYPGTGGRTDTQYF.